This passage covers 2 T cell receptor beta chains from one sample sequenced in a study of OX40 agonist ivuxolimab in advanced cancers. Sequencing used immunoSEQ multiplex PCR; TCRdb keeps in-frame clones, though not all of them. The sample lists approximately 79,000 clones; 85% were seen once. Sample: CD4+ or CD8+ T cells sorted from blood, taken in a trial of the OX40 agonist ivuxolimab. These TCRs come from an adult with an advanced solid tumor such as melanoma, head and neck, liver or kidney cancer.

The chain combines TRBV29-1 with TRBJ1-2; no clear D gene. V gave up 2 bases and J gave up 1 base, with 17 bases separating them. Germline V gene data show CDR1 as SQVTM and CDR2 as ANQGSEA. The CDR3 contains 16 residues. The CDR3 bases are TGCAGCGTTGAAAGGACCCGGACCGTTGATAACTATGGCTACACCTTC. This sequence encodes CSVERTRTVDNYGYTF.

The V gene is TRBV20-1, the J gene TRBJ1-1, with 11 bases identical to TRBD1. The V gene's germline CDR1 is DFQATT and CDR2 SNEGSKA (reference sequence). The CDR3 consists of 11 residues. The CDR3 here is CTTGQGAFAFF. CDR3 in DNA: TGCACTACTGGACAGGGGGCGTTCGCTTTCTTT.